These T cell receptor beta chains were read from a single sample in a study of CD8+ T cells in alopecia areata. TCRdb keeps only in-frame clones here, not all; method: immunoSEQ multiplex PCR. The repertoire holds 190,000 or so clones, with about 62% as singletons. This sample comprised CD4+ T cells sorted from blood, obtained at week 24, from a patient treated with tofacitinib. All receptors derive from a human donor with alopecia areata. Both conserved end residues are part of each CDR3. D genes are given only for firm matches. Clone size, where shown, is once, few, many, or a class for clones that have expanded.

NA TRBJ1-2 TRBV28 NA CASRGGGHGYGYTF TGTGCCAGCAGAGGGGGGGGGCATGGCTATGGCTACACCTTC
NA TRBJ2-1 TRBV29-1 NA CSGDSYNEQFF TGCAGCGGGGACTCCTACAATGAGCAGTTCTTC
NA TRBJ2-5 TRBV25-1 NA CASSPNQEPIQETQYF TGTGCCAGCAGTCCCAACCAGGAACCGATCCAAGAGACCCAGTACTTC
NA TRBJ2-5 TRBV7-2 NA CASSQSGETQYF TGTGCCAGCAGCCAGAGTGGAGAGACCCAGTACTTC
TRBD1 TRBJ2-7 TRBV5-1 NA CASSLGGTGSDEQYF TGCGCCAGCAGCTTGGGGGGGACAGGGTCCGACGAGCAGTACTTC
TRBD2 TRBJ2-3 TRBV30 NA CAWTSGGTDTQYF TGTGCCTGGACTAGCGGGGGAACAGATACGCAGTATTTT
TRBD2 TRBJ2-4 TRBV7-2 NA CASSFGLAGGLGNIQYF TGTGCCAGCAGCTTTGGACTAGCGGGGGGTTTAGGGAACATTCAGTACTTC
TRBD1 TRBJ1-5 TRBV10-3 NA CASNTGQGDNQPQHF TGTGCCAGTAATACGGGACAGGGGGATAATCAGCCCCAGCATTTT
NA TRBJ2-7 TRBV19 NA CASSMAQWYEQYF TGTGCCAGTAGTATGGCACAGTGGTACGAGCAGTACTTC
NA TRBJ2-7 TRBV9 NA CASSSRGGHEQYF TGTGCCAGCAGCTCGAGGGGGGGACACGAGCAGTACTTC
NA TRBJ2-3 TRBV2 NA CASSDSARTDTQYF TGTGCCAGCAGTGACTCCGCCCGCACAGATACGCAGTATTTT
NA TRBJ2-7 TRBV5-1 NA CASSLGSEAYEQYF TGCGCCAGCAGCTTGGGGTCAGAAGCTTACGAGCAGTACTTC
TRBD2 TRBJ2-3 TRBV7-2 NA CASSLELAGADTQYF TGTGCCAGCAGCTTAGAGCTAGCGGGGGCGGATACGCAGTATTTT
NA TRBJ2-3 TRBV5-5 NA CASSSRIDTQYF TGTGCCAGCAGCTCGCGAATAGATACGCAGTATTTT
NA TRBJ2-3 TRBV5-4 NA CASSLSGTDTQYF TGTGCCAGCAGCTTGAGTGGCACAGATACGCAGTATTTT
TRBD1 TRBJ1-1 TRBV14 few CASSQYRGGSTEAFF TGTGCCAGCAGCCAATACAGGGGTGGGAGCACTGAAGCTTTCTTT
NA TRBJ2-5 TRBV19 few CASSTVSRIKPQETQYF TGTGCCAGTAGTACCGTATCTAGAATCAAACCTCAAGAGACCCAGTACTTC
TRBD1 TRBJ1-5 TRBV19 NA CASSIGRGQGNQPQHF TGTGCCAGTAGTATAGGGCGTGGACAGGGGAATCAGCCCCAGCATTTT
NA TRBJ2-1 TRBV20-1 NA CSGLTYNEQFF TGCAGTGGATTGACTTACAATGAGCAGTTCTTC
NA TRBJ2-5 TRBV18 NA CASSPSSPSLGETQYF TGTGCCAGCTCACCTTCGTCTCCATCCCTAGGGGAGACCCAGTACTTC
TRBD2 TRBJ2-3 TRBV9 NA CASSSPGLAGVRTDTQYF TGTGCCAGCAGCTCTCCGGGACTAGCGGGGGTACGCACAGATACGCAGTATTTT
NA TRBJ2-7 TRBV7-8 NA CASSPGFTEQYF TGTGCCAGCAGCCCGGGTTTCACCGAGCAGTACTTC